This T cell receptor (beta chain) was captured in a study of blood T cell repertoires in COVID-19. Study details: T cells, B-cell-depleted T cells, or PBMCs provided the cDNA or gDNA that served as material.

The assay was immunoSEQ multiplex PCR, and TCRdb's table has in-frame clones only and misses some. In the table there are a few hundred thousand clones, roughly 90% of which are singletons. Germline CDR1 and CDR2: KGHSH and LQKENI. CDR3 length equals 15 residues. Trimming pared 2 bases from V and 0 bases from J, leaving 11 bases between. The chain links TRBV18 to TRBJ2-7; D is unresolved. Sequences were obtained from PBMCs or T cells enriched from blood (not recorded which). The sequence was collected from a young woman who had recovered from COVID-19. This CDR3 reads CASSPVAAVSYEQYF. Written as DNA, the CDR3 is TGTGCCAGCTCACCAGTCGCGGCTGTCTCCTACGAGCAGTACTTC.